These 7 T cell receptor beta chains were sequenced from one sample in a study of blood T cell repertoires in COVID-19. Profiling relied on immunoSEQ multiplex PCR, and the TCRdb table lists in-frame clones only, not all of them. The data contain about 78,000 clones, roughly 86% of them singletons. The sample consisted of peripheral blood. The receptors here all came from a man between 50 and 59 years old with active or convalescent COVID-19.

This chain connects TRBV5-8 to TRBJ2-1, with a tentative D call TRBD1 (7 bases). The CDR3 is 15 amino acids. V lost 4 bases and J 4 bases, leaving 15 bases between the germline ends. Germline V gene sequence: CDR1 SGHTS, CDR2 YDEGEE. The CDR3 region is CASSPQGRSYNEQFF. The CDR3 bases are TGTGCCAGCAGCCCACAGGGGAGGTCGTACAATGAGCAGTTCTTC.

The genes are TRBV4-3 and TRBJ2-7; 11 bases agree with TRBD2. Trimming removed 2 bases from V and 0 bases from J; junction bases left unmatched: 3. Germline V gives CDR1 LGHNA, CDR2 YSLEER. This CDR3 comprises 16 residues. The CDR3 loop reads CASSQSSGGASYEQYF. The CDR3 DNA follows: TGCGCCAGCAGCCAAAGTAGCGGGGGGGCCTCCTACGAGCAGTACTTC.

The chain has TRBV6-5 and TRBJ2-1, with a possible D match to TRBD1 (5 bases). Germline CDR1 MNHEY, CDR2 SVGAGI. V lost 6 bases, J lost 9 bases, and 12 bases lay in between. There are 12 residues in the CDR3. The CDR3 is CASRGQGSEQFF. The CDR3 coding sequence is TGTGCCAGCAGAGGCCAGGGAAGTGAGCAGTTCTTC.

The gene calls are TRBV4-3 and TRBJ1-4, with D perhaps matching TRBD1 (6 bases). From germline, CDR1 is LGHNA and CDR2 YSLEER. Trimming removed 2 bases from V and 8 bases from J, with 15 bases in between. The CDR3 is 15 residues long. DNA for the CDR3: TGCGCCAGCAGCCAAACCACAGGGTCTGGGGAAAAACTGTTTTTT. Translated: CASSQTTGSGEKLFF.

This chain joins TRBV6-4 and TRBJ2-3; TRBD2 aligns across 8 bases. The germline gives CDR1 MRHNA, CDR2 SNTAGT. The CDR3 runs 17 residues. V dropped 2 bases and J dropped 3; count of bases not matched to a gene: 10. CDR3 nucleotide sequence: TGTGCCAGCAGTGACAATCCAGCGGGGGATGGTACAGATACGCAGTATTTT. It is translated as CASSDNPAGDGTDTQYF.

The CDR3 bases are TGTGCCAGCAACCAGAACTATGGCTACACCTTC. It is translated as CASNQNYGYTF. J is TRBJ1-2 and V is TRBV9, with D unclear. The V and J ends lost 6 bases and 2 bases respectively, with 5 bases between them. The length of the CDR3 is 11 residues. The V gene's germline CDR1 is SGDLS and CDR2 YYNGEE.

V is TRBV28 and J is TRBJ1-4; 9 bases fit TRBD1. The V gene end was trimmed by 7 bases and the J gene end by 7 bases; junction bases not matched to a gene: 7. Per germline, CDR1 MDHEN and CDR2 SYDVKM. This CDR3 spans 14 amino acids. CDR3 bases: TGTGCCAGCATACCGGGACAGGGCATTGAAAAACTGTTTTTT. Its translation is CASIPGQGIEKLFF.